The rows below give T cell receptor beta chains drawn from one sample of a study of memory CD4+ T cells and cytomegalovirus serostatus. Using immunoSEQ multiplex PCR, the repertoire was profiled, and TCRdb retains in-frame clones only, with some absent. This sample carries about 58,000 clones, roughly 84% of them seen once, and the ten largest clones take around 0.5%. The sample taken for sequencing was memory CD4+ T cells from blood. These receptors were taken from an adult in good health and CMV-seronegative. Some clones in this sample may be carry-over from other donors' samples. Both conserved end residues are part of each CDR3. The order of the fields is V gene, J gene, clone size, D gene, CDR3 protein, CDR3 DNA. The D gene is left open where the match is weak. A row's size may be missing; if present it is once, few, many or a size class.

v_call: TRBV7-3; j_call: TRBJ2-1; clone_size: .; d_call: TRBD2; cdr3_aa: CASSLSTGLAGDEQFF; cdr3_nt: TGTGCCAGCAGCTTAAGTACGGGACTAGCGGGTGATGAGCAGTTCTTC
v_call: TRBV28; j_call: TRBJ2-1; clone_size: .; d_call: .; cdr3_aa: CASSMLEYNEQFF; cdr3_nt: TGTGCCAGCAGTATGCTGGAGTACAATGAGCAGTTCTTC
v_call: TRBV28; j_call: TRBJ2-3; clone_size: .; d_call: TRBD2; cdr3_aa: CASSPRTSGRTDTQYF; cdr3_nt: TGTGCCAGCAGTCCAAGGACTAGCGGGAGAACAGATACGCAGTATTTT
v_call: TRBV28; j_call: TRBJ1-5; clone_size: .; d_call: .; cdr3_aa: CASNWGAGGNQPQHF; cdr3_nt: TGTGCCAGCAACTGGGGGGCCGGGGGCAATCAGCCCCAGCATTTT
v_call: TRBV30; j_call: TRBJ2-5; clone_size: .; d_call: .; cdr3_aa: CAWSEQGTETQYF; cdr3_nt: TGTGCCTGGAGTGAACAGGGTACGGAGACCCAGTACTTC
v_call: TRBV7-3; j_call: TRBJ2-2; clone_size: .; d_call: .; cdr3_aa: CASSRRDTGELFF; cdr3_nt: TGTGCCAGCAGCCGCAGGGACACCGGGGAGCTGTTTTTT
v_call: TRBV29-1; j_call: TRBJ2-7; clone_size: once; d_call: TRBD1; cdr3_aa: CSVGQGTGEQYF; cdr3_nt: TGCAGCGTTGGACAGGGGACGGGGGAGCAGTACTTC
v_call: TRBV5-3; j_call: TRBJ2-5; clone_size: .; d_call: TRBD2; cdr3_aa: CARSPTAGRLAGIEAQYF; cdr3_nt: TGTGCCAGAAGCCCAACGGCGGGTCGACTAGCGGGAATTGAAGCCCAGTACTTC
v_call: TRBV7-3; j_call: TRBJ2-7; clone_size: .; d_call: .; cdr3_aa: CASSFGLGDEQYF; cdr3_nt: TGTGCCAGCAGCTTTGGACTTGGGGACGAGCAGTACTTC
v_call: TRBV6-6; j_call: TRBJ2-7; clone_size: .; d_call: .; cdr3_aa: CASSYMGGASYEQYF; cdr3_nt: TGTGCCAGCAGTTACATGGGGGGAGCATCCTACGAGCAGTACTTC
v_call: TRBV11-3; j_call: TRBJ2-5; clone_size: .; d_call: .; cdr3_aa: CASSSKREETQYF; cdr3_nt: TGTGCCAGCAGCTCAAAGCGGGAAGAGACCCAGTACTTC
v_call: TRBV27; j_call: TRBJ2-7; clone_size: .; d_call: .; cdr3_aa: CASSLSRGPTYEQYF; cdr3_nt: TGTGCCAGCAGTTTATCACGGGGGCCCACCTACGAGCAGTACTTC
v_call: TRBV13; j_call: TRBJ1-2; clone_size: .; d_call: TRBD1; cdr3_aa: CASSSRQGEGGYTF; cdr3_nt: TGTGCCAGCAGCTCGAGACAGGGCGAGGGTGGCTACACCTTC
v_call: TRBV2; j_call: TRBJ1-5; clone_size: once; d_call: .; cdr3_aa: CASSEVDYSNQPQHF; cdr3_nt: TGTGCCAGCAGTGAAGTAGATTATAGCAATCAGCCCCAGCATTTT
v_call: TRBV28; j_call: TRBJ1-3; clone_size: .; d_call: .; cdr3_aa: CASSGGGVGSGNTIYF; cdr3_nt: TGTGCCAGCAGCGGGGGGGGAGTGGGTTCTGGAAACACCATATATTTT
v_call: TRBV30; j_call: TRBJ2-3; clone_size: .; d_call: .; cdr3_aa: CAWGPTRVKTDTQYF; cdr3_nt: TGTGCCTGGGGACCCACTAGGGTAAAGACAGATACGCAGTATTTT
v_call: TRBV5-1; j_call: TRBJ2-3; clone_size: .; d_call: .; cdr3_aa: CASSFEGSTDTQYF; cdr3_nt: TGCGCCAGCAGCTTCGAGGGGTCCACAGATACGCAGTATTTT
v_call: TRBV7-2; j_call: TRBJ2-1; clone_size: .; d_call: TRBD2; cdr3_aa: CASSLVGGLARYNEQFF; cdr3_nt: TGTGCCAGCAGCTTAGTGGGGGGACTAGCCCGATACAATGAGCAGTTCTTC
v_call: TRBV19; j_call: TRBJ2-2; clone_size: few; d_call: .; cdr3_aa: CASRLDRLPTGELFF; cdr3_nt: TGTGCCAGTAGGCTAGACAGATTACCAACCGGGGAGCTGTTTTTT
v_call: TRBV30; j_call: TRBJ2-7; clone_size: .; d_call: .; cdr3_aa: CAWSVLGLGTYEQYF; cdr3_nt: TGTGCCTGGAGTGTTCTGGGGCTAGGAACCTACGAGCAGTACTTC
v_call: TRBV19; j_call: TRBJ1-5; clone_size: .; d_call: .; cdr3_aa: CASSTRQDQPQHF; cdr3_nt: TGTGCCAGTAGTACCAGACAGGATCAGCCCCAGCATTTT
v_call: TRBV10-3; j_call: TRBJ2-3; clone_size: .; d_call: TRBD2; cdr3_aa: CAISPGASGNTQYF; cdr3_nt: TGTGCCATCAGTCCCGGGGCTAGCGGGAATACGCAGTATTTT
v_call: TRBV7-8; j_call: TRBJ1-5; clone_size: .; d_call: .; cdr3_aa: CASSLTDSNQPQHF; cdr3_nt: TGTGCCAGCAGCTTGACAGATAGCAATCAGCCCCAGCATTTT
v_call: TRBV28; j_call: TRBJ2-3; clone_size: .; d_call: .; cdr3_aa: CASSYATGLDTQYF; cdr3_nt: TGTGCCAGCAGTTACGCAACAGGGTTAGATACGCAGTATTTT
v_call: TRBV28; j_call: TRBJ1-5; clone_size: once; d_call: .; cdr3_aa: CASSLIGGGNQPQHF; cdr3_nt: TGTGCCAGCAGTTTGATAGGGGGTGGCAATCAGCCCCAGCATTTT
v_call: TRBV19; j_call: TRBJ1-5; clone_size: .; d_call: .; cdr3_aa: CASSISGTSNQPQHF; cdr3_nt: TGTGCCAGTAGTATCTCGGGGACTAGCAATCAGCCCCAGCATTTT
v_call: TRBV2; j_call: TRBJ1-3; clone_size: few; d_call: .; cdr3_aa: CASSGAVSGNTIYF; cdr3_nt: TGTGCCAGCAGCGGAGCAGTGTCGGGAAACACCATATATTTT
v_call: TRBV11-2; j_call: TRBJ2-7; clone_size: .; d_call: .; cdr3_aa: CASSLGAGTTYEQYF; cdr3_nt: TGTGCCAGCAGCTTGGGGGCGGGAACGACCTACGAGCAGTACTTC
v_call: TRBV7-2; j_call: TRBJ2-4; clone_size: .; d_call: .; cdr3_aa: CASSLGGAKNIQYF; cdr3_nt: TGTGCCAGCAGCCTGGGGGGAGCCAAAAACATTCAGTACTTC
v_call: TRBV5-1; j_call: TRBJ1-1; clone_size: .; d_call: .; cdr3_aa: CASSDDTAGNTEAFF; cdr3_nt: TGCGCCAGCAGCGACGACACGGCAGGGAACACTGAAGCTTTCTTT
v_call: TRBV19; j_call: TRBJ1-5; clone_size: few; d_call: .; cdr3_aa: CASSIPLSQSNQPQHF; cdr3_nt: TGTGCCAGTAGTATCCCTCTCAGCCAGAGCAATCAGCCCCAGCATTTT
v_call: TRBV28; j_call: TRBJ2-1; clone_size: .; d_call: .; cdr3_aa: CASSLGRSGEQFF; cdr3_nt: TGTGCCAGCAGTTTAGGGCGGAGCGGGGAGCAGTTCTTC
v_call: TRBV5-7; j_call: TRBJ2-2; clone_size: .; d_call: .; cdr3_aa: CASSLELATNTGELFF; cdr3_nt: TGTGCCAGCAGCTTGGAGCTAGCGACGAACACCGGGGAGCTGTTTTTT